This T cell receptor (beta chain) was recovered during a study of cytomegalovirus exposure and HLA in healthy donors. Germline-derived CDR1 and CDR2 are LNHDA and SQIVND (reference sequence). V was cut by 9 bases and J by 4 bases, with 18 bases left in between. This CDR3 comprises 14 residues. This clone has more than one count but fewer than ten. Antigen unknown. It was with 60 Vbeta and 13 Jbeta primers that the PCR ran. Clones were sequenced by immunoSEQ multiplex PCR, and TCRdb holds only the in-frame ones, with some missing. The table shows 120,000 to 150,000 clones, with roughly 80% occurring only once. Broader study findings: Most TCR beta V segments were productive about 90% or about 30% of the time in an earlier analysis.

The sequence was obtained from a middle-aged man in good health and CMV-seropositive. The sample taken for sequencing was PBMCs. This sequence joins TRBV19 and TRBJ2-5, with D possibly being TRBD2 (5 bases). The DNA for the CDR3 is TGTGCCAGCCTGAGTACCCGTGAGGGAGAGACCCAGTACTTC. It yields the protein CASLSTREGETQYF.